The 9 T cell receptor beta chains below come from one sample, sequenced in a study of T cells in narcolepsy (dated 2018 in TCRdb). The library was made by the immunoSEQ multiplex PCR assay. TCRdb retrieved this table from immuneACCESS and kept in-frame rearrangements only. Not all clones are present; in checked studies, unresolved V genes account for under half, and no reason is known for the remainder. The sample data list about 35,000 clones, and 75% to 90% of these were observed just once. Around 1.1% of the sample rests with the top ten. Sequenced sample: memory (CD45RA-) CD4+ T cells from blood. This specimen's cell subset or site label, interpreted: memory T cells sorted ex vivo from peripheral blood. The source is a human donor in good health.

This clone has more than one count but fewer than ten. The chain links TRBV5-4 to TRBJ2-2, with 7 nucleotides matching TRBD2. Trimming at V came to 2 bases and at J to 9 bases, leaving 7 bases not matched to a gene. Germline V CDR1 and CDR2: SGHNT, YYREEE (reference sequence). CDR3 length equals 14 residues. CDR3 loop: CASSFGGVRRELFF. In DNA form, the CDR3 reads TGTGCCAGCAGCTTTGGGGGGGTCCGCCGGGAGCTGTTTTTT.

The gene calls are TRBV21-1 and TRBJ2-5; the D call of TRBD2 is as the table states it, not checked on the DNA. TRBV21-1 is annotated as a pseudogene. CDR3 length: 14 amino acids. The CDR3 spells CASSKREGGETQYF. The CDR3 bases are TGTGCCAGCAGCAAAAGGGAGGGTGGGGAGACCCAGTACTTC.

The chain carries TRBV11-3 and TRBJ2-5; TRBD1 or TRBD2 may be the D gene (6 bases each). V gave up 5 bases and J gave up 4 bases, with 8 bases separating them. The V gene's germline CDR1 is SGHNT and CDR2 YENEEA. The CDR3 loop spans 12 amino acids. CDR3 DNA sequence: TGTGCCAGCAGCAAGGGGGGAGAGACCCAGTACTTC. Protein: CASSKGGETQYF.

CDR3 sequence: CASSLGNSYNEQFF. The CDR3 coding sequence is TGCGCCAGCAGCTTGGGCAACTCCTACAATGAGCAGTTCTTC. The chain joins TRBV5-1 to TRBJ2-1; D unclear. Germline V gene data show CDR1 as SGHRS and CDR2 as YFSETQ. V shed 0 bases and J shed 0 bases, with 4 bases lying between them. The CDR3 is 14 residues long.

This chain links TRBV14 with TRBJ2-7; maybe TRBD1 (7 bases). Between the trimmed V and J ends, which lost 1 base and 3 bases, there was a span of 16 bases. The CDR3 has 16 residues. Germline V gene sequence: CDR1 SGHDN, CDR2 FVKESK. DNA for the CDR3: TGTGCCAGCAGCCAAGCCCCCAGGGGGGCCAACTACGAGCAGTACTTC. Translated: CASSQAPRGANYEQYF. The full variable domain, with the rest looked up from reference TRBV14 and TRBJ2-7, is EAGVTQFPSHSVIEKGQTVTLRCDPISGHDNLYWYRRVMGKEIKFLLHFVKESKQDESGMPNNRFLAERTGGTYSTLKVQPAELEDSGVYFCASSQAPRGANYEQYFGPGTRLTVT.

This rearrangement joins TRBV5-4 to TRBJ2-5; D gene unclear. From germline, CDR1 is SGHNT and CDR2 YYREEE (reference sequence). The CDR3 loop spans 11 amino acids. The V end was cut by 4 bases, the J end by 5 bases, with 6 bases between. CDR3 DNA sequence: TGTGCCAGCAGCCAGTCTGAGACCCAGTACTTC. Residues: CASSQSETQYF.

This rearrangement joins TRBV5-1 to TRBJ2-1; TRBD2 aligns across 7 bases. This CDR3 is built from 17 residues. Germline values: CDR1 SGHRS, CDR2 YFSETQ. V dropped 1 base and J dropped 7; count of bases not matched to a gene: 14. CDR3 sequence reads: CASSLRAGGGRRNEQFF. Here the CDR3 DNA reads TGCGCCAGCAGCTTGCGGGCGGGCGGGGGACGAAGGAATGAGCAGTTCTTC.

This clone was observed once. J is TRBJ2-1 and V is TRBV5-1, with TRBD2 matching 14 bases. The CDR3 covers 17 residues. Trimming removed 7 bases from V and 4 bases from J; junction bases left unmatched: 10. Germline values: CDR1 SGHRS, CDR2 YFSETQ. The CDR3 DNA reads TGCGCCAGCGCGGGACTAGCGGGAGACCGAAGGTACAATGAGCAGTTCTTC. This gives the protein CASAGLAGDRRYNEQFF.

The chain uses TRBV11-2 and TRBJ2-7; D is perhaps TRBD1 (5 bases). The CDR3 length is 16 residues. Trimming stripped 4 bases from V and 6 bases from J, with 22 bases between. Germline assignment: CDR1 SGHAT and CDR2 FQNNGV. The CDR3 DNA reads TGTGCCAGCAGCTGGGGTAGGGGTTTTGGATCGAGCGAGCAGTACTTC. Translation: CASSWGRGFGSSEQYF. Drawing the rest from reference TRBV11-2 and TRBJ2-7, the complete variable domain is EAGVAQSPRYKIIEKRQSVAFWCNPISGHATLYWYQQILGQGPKLLIQFQNNGVVDDSQLPKDRFSAERLKGVDSTLKIQPAKLEDSAVYLCASSWGRGFGSSEQYFGPGTRLTVT.